The 9 T cell receptor beta chains reported below all come from one sample, sequenced in a study of T cell repertoires in cytomegalovirus infection. Antigens for these TCRs are unknown. TCRdb analysed the reads with MiXCR anew, one entry per CDR3 protein. This sample yields hundreds of thousands of distinct CDR3 sequences, of which roughly 30% are seen a single time; about 20% belongs to the top ten. The sample here was cultured PBMCs, taken from culture after CMV antigen stimulation. The source is a human donor in good health (CMV status not recorded). Some clones in this sample may be carry-over from other donors' samples.

This rearrangement joins TRBV18 to TRBJ1-2, with D maybe TRBD1 (5 bases). The V and J ends lost 0 bases and 6 bases respectively, with 20 bases between them. This CDR3 contains 17 residues. Germline-derived CDR1 and CDR2 are KGHSH and LQKENI. The CDR3 coding sequence is TGTGCCAGCTCACCACCTAATACAGGCCCGAAGTATAATGGCTACACCTTC. Translation: CASSPPNTGPKYNGYTF.

V is TRBV6-8 and J is TRBJ2-5; TRBD1 agrees at 11 bases. The CDR3 totals 15 residues. After removal of 0 bases from V and 7 bases from J, the junction contained 4 bases not matched to a gene. Germline V gene data show CDR1 as MNHGY and CDR2 as SAAAGT. The chain's CDR3 is CASSYSGQGGLTQYF. The CDR3 region has the DNA TGTGCCAGCAGTTACTCGGGACAGGGGGGGTTGACCCAGTACTTC.

The V and J genes are TRBV7-6 and TRBJ2-3, with D tentatively TRBD1 (5 bases). CDR1 is SGHVS, CDR2 FNYEAQ, per germline. The CDR3 spans 16 residues. V shed 0 bases and J shed 2 bases, with 12 bases lying between them. CDR3 sequence reads: CASSLARQTVTDTQYF. CDR3 sequence (DNA): TGTGCCAGCAGCTTAGCCCGACAGACCGTCACAGATACGCAGTATTTT.

V usage is TRBV6-5 and J usage is TRBJ2-7; 8 positions match TRBD2. CDR3 size: 16 residues. The germline CDR1 and CDR2 sequences are MNHEY and SVGAGI. Trimming took 0 bases from V and 3 from J; bases not matched to a gene: 7. The CDR3 loop is CASSYSWLAGLYEQYF. In DNA form, the CDR3 reads TGTGCCAGCAGTTACTCTTGGCTAGCGGGTCTCTACGAGCAGTACTTC.

This sequence joins TRBV28 and TRBJ2-7, with 12 bases identical to TRBD2. Germline V gene data show CDR1 as MDHEN and CDR2 as SYDVKM. V lost 6 bases to trimming and J lost 3 bases; unmatched junction nucleotides: 6. The CDR3 sequence is 15 residues long. The CDR3 DNA reads TGTGCCAGCAGCCAGACTAGCGGGAGCGTCTACGAGCAGTACGTC. Amino acids: CASSQTSGSVYEQYV.

The sample holds a few counts of this clonotype. This sequence joins TRBV7-6 and TRBJ1-3; no clear D. The CDR3 covers 13 residues. V dropped 11 bases and J dropped 0 bases, with 11 bases sitting between them. CDR1 and CDR2 (germline): SGHVS, FNYEAQ. This chain's CDR3 is CALAGFSGNTIYF. CDR3 nucleotide sequence: TGTGCCCTCGCCGGATTCTCTGGAAACACCATATATTTT.

The chain employs TRBV20-1 and TRBJ1-2, with TRBD1 identical over 7 bases. This CDR3 spans 14 amino acids. Germline V lookup: CDR1 DFQATT, CDR2 SNEGSKA (reference sequence). The V segment lost 4 bases and the J segment 2 bases; nucleotides outside the gene matches: 7. CDR3 bases: TGCAGTGCTACCCGGGACAGCAGAAACTATGGCTACACCTTC. This gives the protein CSATRDSRNYGYTF.

V and J are TRBV24-1 and TRBJ2-1; 10 nucleotides agree with TRBD2. CDR1 KGHDR and CDR2 SFDVKD come from the germline V gene. The CDR3 runs to 15 residues. Trimming took 3 bases from V and 8 from J; bases not matched to a gene: 6. The CDR3 region has the DNA TGTGCCACCAGTGATGCCGGGACTAGCGTCGATGAGCAGTTCTTC. As protein: CATSDAGTSVDEQFF.

CDR3 nucleotides: TGTGCCAGTTCCGGGACTAGCCTATCAACAGAGACCCAGTACTTC. It yields the protein CASSGTSLSTETQYF. The chain carries TRBV5-4 and TRBJ2-5, with TRBD2 identical over 9 bases. CDR1 and CDR2 from the germline V gene are SGHNT and YYREEE (reference sequence). V was clipped by 8 bases and J by 4 bases; unmatched bases: 12. The CDR3 is made up of 15 amino acids. The full variable domain, rest sourced from reference TRBV5-4 and TRBJ2-5, is ETGVTQSPTHLIKTRGQQVTLRCSSQSGHNTVSWYQQALGQGPQFIFQYYREEENGRGNFPPRFSGLQFPNYSSELNVNALELDDSALYLCASSGTSLSTETQYFGPGTRLLVL.